The entry below gives a single T cell receptor (beta chain) sequence along with its context. What it binds is not known. These data come from a study of T cell responses to AZD1222 COVID-19 vaccine. The CDR3 totals 18 residues. Method: immunoSEQ multiplex PCR; TCRdb's copy keeps in-frame clones and lacks some. The sample gives around 160,000 clones, roughly nine tenths of which show up once; under 4% is in the top ten. Findings of the study overall: Spike-specific TCR breadth and depth both grew after two AZD1222 doses. Repertoire samples came only from after the peak T cell response. Regions 160-218 and 743-854 dominated among vaccine-associated CD4 TCRs spanning spike.

The gene calls are TRBV21-1 and TRBJ2-1; the table's D call TRBD2 went unverified against the DNA. TRBV21-1 is a known pseudogene. The sequence was obtained from an adult who received the AZD1222 COVID-19 vaccine. Material: peripheral blood, obtained 28 days after the second AZD1222 dose. The DNA for the CDR3 is TGTGCCAGCAGCAAAGCGGGTAGCGGGGGGGCGTCCTACAATGAGCAGTTCTTC. Protein sequence: CASSKAGSGGASYNEQFF.